This T cell receptor (beta chain) emerged from a study of T cell changes during pregnancy in multiple sclerosis. CDR1 and CDR2 (germline): MGHDK, SYGVNS. The CDR3 has 13 residues. V lost 5 bases and J 6 bases, leaving 11 bases between the germline ends. This clone was detected only once. Here immunoSEQ multiplex PCR was the method, and the copy in TCRdb shows in-frame clones only, minus some. Of about 42,000 clones detected, 80% to 95% appear once; the ten largest clones hold around 0.5%. The receptor was isolated from a female donor in good health, enrolled as a control in a pregnancy study. The V call is TRBV25-1, the J call TRBJ2-4, with a weak D call TRBD1 (6 bases). The starting material was CD4+ T cells from peripheral blood mononuclear cells, obtained in the second trimester of pregnancy. This CDR3 reads CASSRGMGNIQYF. The CDR3 coding sequence is TGTGCCAGCAGTAGGGGGATGGGAAACATTCAGTACTTC.